What follows is one T cell receptor (beta chain) and its context. The antigen is not known. These data come from a study of T cell repertoires in cytomegalovirus infection. In the study overall: Matching HLA type and CMV infection were both indicated by public TCR beta signatures.

MiXCR, applied by TCRdb to the reads, yields one record per CDR3 protein. The table has just over 450,000 distinct CDR3 sequences, roughly 42% seen once; the top ten hold 43%. The length of the CDR3 is 16 residues. Germline lookup yields CDR1 MDHEN and CDR2 SYDVKM. V lost 5 bases and J 0 bases, leaving 17 bases between the germline ends. The TCR sequence derives from a human donor in good health (CMV status not recorded). Some clones in this sample may be carry-over from other donors' samples. The specimen was cultured PBMCs, collected from culture after CMV antigen stimulation. V and J are TRBV28 and TRBJ2-7, with D perhaps TRBD1 (5 bases). In DNA, the CDR3 is TGTGCCAGCAGTCCCCCCAGACAGTCGAGCTCCTACGAGCAGTACTTC. Amino acids: CASSPPRQSSSYEQYF. Full variable domain (missing parts from reference TRBV28 and TRBJ2-7): DVKVTQSSRYLVKRTGEKVFLECVQDMDHENMFWYRQDPGLGLRLIYFSYDVKMKEKGDIPEGYSVSREKKERFSLILESASTNQTSMYLCASSPPRQSSSYEQYFGPGTRLTVT.